Ten or more counts support the clone carrying this T cell receptor (beta chain). The antigen is not known. For the second PCR, which ran for about 7 to 11 cycles, a sample-barcoded 5' primer and a J-beta primer mix were used. From the 5' RACE reads, TCRdb called clonotypes with MiXCR, one entry per CDR3 protein. Here the sample spans approximately 800,000 distinct CDR3 sequences, more than 35% being singletons. There are 17 residues in the CDR3. Trimming cost V 5 bases and J 4 bases; bases outside gene matches: 12. Per germline, CDR1 SGHTA and CDR2 FQGNSA. The sample is drawn from a study of blood T cells in healthy people across ages. Overall study findings and caveats: Donor CMV status was unknown, possibly confounding expanded clonotype changes.

The rearrangement joins TRBV7-2 to TRBJ2-3; 10 nucleotides align to TRBD2. The sample was blood. This clonotype was sampled from a man at least 80 years old in good health. CDR3 region: CASSPGISGRAADTQYF. The CDR3, as DNA: TGTGCCAGCAGCCCAGGTATAAGCGGGAGGGCCGCAGATACGCAGTATTTT. Complete variable domain (other parts from reference TRBV7-2 and TRBJ2-3): GAGVSQSPSNKVTEKGKDVELRCDPISGHTALYWYRQSLGQGLEFLIYFQGNSAPDKSGLPSDRFSAERTGGSVSTLTIQRTQQEDSAVYLCASSPGISGRAADTQYFGPGTRLTVL.